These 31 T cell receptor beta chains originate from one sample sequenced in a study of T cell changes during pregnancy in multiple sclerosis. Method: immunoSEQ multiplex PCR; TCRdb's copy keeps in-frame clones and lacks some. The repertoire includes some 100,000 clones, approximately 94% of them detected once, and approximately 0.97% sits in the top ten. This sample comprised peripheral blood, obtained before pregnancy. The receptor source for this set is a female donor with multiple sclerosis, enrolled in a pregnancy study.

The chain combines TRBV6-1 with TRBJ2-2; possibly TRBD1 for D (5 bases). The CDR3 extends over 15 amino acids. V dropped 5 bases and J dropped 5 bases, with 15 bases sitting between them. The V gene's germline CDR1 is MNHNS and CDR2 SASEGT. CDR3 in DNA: TGTGCCAGCAGTCACCGCAGGGTAGAAACCGGGGAGCTGTTTTTT. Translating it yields CASSHRRVETGELFF.

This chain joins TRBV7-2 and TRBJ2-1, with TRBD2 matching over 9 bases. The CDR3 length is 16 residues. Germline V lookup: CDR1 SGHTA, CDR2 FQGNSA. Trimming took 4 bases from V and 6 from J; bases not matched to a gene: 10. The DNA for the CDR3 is TGTGCCAGCAGCTACCCCTCGGCTAGCGGGGCCAATGAGCAGTTCTTC. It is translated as CASSYPSASGANEQFF. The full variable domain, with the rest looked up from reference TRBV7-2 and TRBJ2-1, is GAGVSQSPSNKVTEKGKDVELRCDPISGHTALYWYRQSLGQGLEFLIYFQGNSAPDKSGLPSDRFSAERTGGSVSTLTIQRTQQEDSAVYLCASSYPSASGANEQFFGPGTRLTVL.

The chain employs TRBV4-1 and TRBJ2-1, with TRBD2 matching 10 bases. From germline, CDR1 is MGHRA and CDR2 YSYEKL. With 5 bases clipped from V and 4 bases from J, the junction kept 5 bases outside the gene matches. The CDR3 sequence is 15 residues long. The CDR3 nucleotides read TGCGCCAGCAGCTTTACTAGCGGGACTTACAATGAGCAGTTCTTC. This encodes CASSFTSGTYNEQFF.

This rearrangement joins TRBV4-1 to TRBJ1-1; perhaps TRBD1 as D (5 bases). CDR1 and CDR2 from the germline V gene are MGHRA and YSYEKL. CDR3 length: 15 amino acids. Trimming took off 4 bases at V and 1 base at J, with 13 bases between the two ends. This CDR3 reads CASSRENGGNTEAFF. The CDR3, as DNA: TGCGCCAGCAGCCGCGAAAACGGGGGGAACACTGAAGCTTTCTTT.

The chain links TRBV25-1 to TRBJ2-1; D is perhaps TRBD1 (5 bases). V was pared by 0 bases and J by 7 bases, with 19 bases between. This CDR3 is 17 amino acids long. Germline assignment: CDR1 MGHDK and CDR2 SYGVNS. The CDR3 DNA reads TGTGCCAGCAGTGAATATCCCTTGGACATTGTGGGGAATGAGCAGTTCTTC. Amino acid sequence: CASSEYPLDIVGNEQFF.

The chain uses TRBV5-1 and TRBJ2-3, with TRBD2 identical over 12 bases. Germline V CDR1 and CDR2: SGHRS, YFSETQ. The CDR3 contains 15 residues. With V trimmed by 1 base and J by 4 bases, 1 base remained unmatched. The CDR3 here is CASSLRLAGADTQYF. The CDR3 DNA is TGCGCCAGCAGCTTGCGACTAGCGGGAGCAGATACGCAGTATTTT.

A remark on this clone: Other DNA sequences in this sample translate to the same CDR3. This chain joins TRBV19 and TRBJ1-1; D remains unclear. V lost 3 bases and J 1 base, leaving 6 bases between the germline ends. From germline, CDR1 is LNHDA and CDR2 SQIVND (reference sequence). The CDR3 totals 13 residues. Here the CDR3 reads CASSMTGNTEAFF. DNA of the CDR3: TGTGCCAGTAGTATGACGGGGAACACTGAAGCTTTCTTT.

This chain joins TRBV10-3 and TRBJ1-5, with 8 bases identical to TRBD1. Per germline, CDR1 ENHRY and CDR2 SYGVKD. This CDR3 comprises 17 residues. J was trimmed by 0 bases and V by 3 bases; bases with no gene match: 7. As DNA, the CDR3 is TGTGCCATCAGTGAAGGACAGGGAGGGGGTAGCAATCAGCCCCAGCATTTT. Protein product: CAISEGQGGGSNQPQHF.

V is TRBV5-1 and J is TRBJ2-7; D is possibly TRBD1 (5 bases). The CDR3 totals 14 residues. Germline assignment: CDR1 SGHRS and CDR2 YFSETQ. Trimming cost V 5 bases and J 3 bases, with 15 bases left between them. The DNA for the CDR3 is TGCGCCAGCAGTGAAGGGGCCGTCCTCTACGAGCAGTACTTC. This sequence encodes CASSEGAVLYEQYF.

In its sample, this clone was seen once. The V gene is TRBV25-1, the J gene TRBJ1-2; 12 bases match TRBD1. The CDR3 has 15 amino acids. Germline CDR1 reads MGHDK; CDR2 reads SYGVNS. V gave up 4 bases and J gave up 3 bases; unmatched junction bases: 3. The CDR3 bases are TGTGCCAGCAGTGCTGGGACAGGGGGCGACTATGGCTACACCTTC. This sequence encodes CASSAGTGGDYGYTF.

The CDR3 reads CATRQGGTDTQYF. For the CDR3, the DNA is TGTGCCACCCGCCAGGGCGGCACAGATACGCAGTATTTT. The chain joins TRBV7-6 to TRBJ2-3; TRBD1 might be the D (5 bases). The length of the CDR3 is 13 residues. Trimming stripped 10 bases from V and 1 base from J, with 12 bases between. Per the germline V gene, CDR1 is SGHVS and CDR2 is FNYEAQ.

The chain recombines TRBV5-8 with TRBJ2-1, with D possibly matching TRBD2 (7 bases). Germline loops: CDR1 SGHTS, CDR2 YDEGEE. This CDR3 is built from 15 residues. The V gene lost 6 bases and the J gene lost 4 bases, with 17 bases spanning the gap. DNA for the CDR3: TGTGCCAGCACCAAATTCGGGGGGCAATACAATGAGCAGTTCTTC. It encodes CASTKFGGQYNEQFF.

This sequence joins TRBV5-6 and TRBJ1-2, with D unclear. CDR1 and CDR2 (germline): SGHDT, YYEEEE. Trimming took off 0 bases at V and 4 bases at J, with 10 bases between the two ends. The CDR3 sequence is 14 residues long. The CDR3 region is CASSLGNGGYGYTF. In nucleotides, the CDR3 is TGTGCCAGCAGCTTGGGGAATGGAGGCTATGGCTACACCTTC.

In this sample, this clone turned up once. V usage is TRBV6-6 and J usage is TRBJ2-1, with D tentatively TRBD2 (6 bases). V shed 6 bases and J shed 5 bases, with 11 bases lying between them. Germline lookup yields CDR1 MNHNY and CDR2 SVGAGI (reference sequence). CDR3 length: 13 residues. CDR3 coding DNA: TGTGCCAGCAGCAGGGACTTGAACAATGAGCAGTTCTTC. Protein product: CASSRDLNNEQFF.

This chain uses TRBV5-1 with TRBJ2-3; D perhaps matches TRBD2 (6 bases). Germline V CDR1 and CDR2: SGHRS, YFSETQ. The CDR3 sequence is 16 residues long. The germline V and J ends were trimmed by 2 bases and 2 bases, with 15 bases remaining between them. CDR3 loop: CASSFTGTLITDTQYF. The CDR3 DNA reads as TGCGCCAGCAGCTTCACCGGGACTCTTATCACAGATACGCAGTATTTT.

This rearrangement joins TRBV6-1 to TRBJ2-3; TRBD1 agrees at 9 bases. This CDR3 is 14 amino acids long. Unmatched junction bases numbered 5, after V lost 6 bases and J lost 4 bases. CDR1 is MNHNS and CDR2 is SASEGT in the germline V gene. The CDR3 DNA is TGTGCCAGCAGCTTTAGACAGGGGGCAGATACGCAGTATTTT. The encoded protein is CASSFRQGADTQYF.

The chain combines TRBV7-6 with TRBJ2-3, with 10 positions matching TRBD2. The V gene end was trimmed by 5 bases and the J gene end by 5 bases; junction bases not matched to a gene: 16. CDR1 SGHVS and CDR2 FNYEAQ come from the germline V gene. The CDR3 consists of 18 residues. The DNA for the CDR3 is TGTGCCAGCAGCCCCCTCGGGGGGCTAGCGGGAGTTGGAGATACGCAGTATTTT. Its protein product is CASSPLGGLAGVGDTQYF.

CDR3: CASSQDIEALRNEQYF. CDR3 coding DNA: TGCGCCAGCAGCCAAGATATAGAAGCCCTCAGGAACGAGCAGTACTTC. This chain joins TRBV4-3 and TRBJ2-7, with D unclear. The V and J ends lost 0 bases and 5 bases respectively, with 17 bases between them. This CDR3 is 16 amino acids long. Germline assignment: CDR1 LGHNA and CDR2 YSLEER.

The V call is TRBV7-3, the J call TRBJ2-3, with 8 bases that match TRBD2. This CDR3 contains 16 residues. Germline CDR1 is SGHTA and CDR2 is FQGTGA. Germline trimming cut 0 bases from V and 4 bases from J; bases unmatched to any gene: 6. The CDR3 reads CASSLTAGGIADTQYF. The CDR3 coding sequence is TGTGCCAGCAGCTTAACGGCGGGGGGCATCGCAGATACGCAGTATTTT.

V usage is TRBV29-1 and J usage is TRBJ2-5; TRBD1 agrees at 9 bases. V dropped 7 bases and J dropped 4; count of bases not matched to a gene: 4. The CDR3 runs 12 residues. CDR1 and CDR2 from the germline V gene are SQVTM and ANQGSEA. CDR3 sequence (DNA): TGCAGCGGACAGGGGGATTCAGAGACCCAGTACTTC. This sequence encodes CSGQGDSETQYF.

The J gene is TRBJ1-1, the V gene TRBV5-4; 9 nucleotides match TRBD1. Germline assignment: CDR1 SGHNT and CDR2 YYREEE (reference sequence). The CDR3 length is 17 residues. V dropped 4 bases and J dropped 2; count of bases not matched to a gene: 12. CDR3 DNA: TGTGCCAGCAGCGATGCCGGGACAGGGCGACCAAACACTGAAGCTTTCTTT. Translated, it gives CASSDAGTGRPNTEAFF.

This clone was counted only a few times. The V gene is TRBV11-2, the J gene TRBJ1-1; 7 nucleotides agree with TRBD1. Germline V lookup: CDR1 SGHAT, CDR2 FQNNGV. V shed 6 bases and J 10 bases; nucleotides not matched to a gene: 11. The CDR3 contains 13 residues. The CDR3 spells CASSFGQERGAFF. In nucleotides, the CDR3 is TGTGCCAGCAGTTTCGGACAGGAGAGGGGAGCTTTCTTT.

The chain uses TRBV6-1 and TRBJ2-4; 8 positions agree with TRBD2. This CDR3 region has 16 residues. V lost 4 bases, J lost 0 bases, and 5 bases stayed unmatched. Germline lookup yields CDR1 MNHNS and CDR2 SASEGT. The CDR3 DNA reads TGTGCCAGCAGTGCGACTAGCGTTCTAGCCAAAAACATTCAGTACTTC. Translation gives CASSATSVLAKNIQYF.

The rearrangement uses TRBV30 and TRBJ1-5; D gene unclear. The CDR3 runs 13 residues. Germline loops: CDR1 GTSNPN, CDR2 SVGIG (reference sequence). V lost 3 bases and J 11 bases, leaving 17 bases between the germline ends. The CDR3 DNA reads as TGTGCCTGGAGCTCTCCGCCGGAGGTGACCCAGCATTTT. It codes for CAWSSPPEVTQHF.

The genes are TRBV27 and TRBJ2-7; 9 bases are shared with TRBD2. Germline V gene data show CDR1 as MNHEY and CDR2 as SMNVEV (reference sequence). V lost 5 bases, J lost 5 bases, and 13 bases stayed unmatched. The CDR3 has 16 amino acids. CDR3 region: CASSPAAGGSLHEQYF. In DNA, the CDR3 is TGTGCCAGCAGTCCGGCAGCGGGAGGCTCGTTGCACGAGCAGTACTTC.

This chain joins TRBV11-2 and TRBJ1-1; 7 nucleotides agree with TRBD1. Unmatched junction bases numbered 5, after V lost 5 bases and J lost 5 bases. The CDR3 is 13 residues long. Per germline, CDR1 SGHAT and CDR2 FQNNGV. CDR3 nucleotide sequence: TGTGCCAGCAGCGCAGCACAGGGGACTGAAGCTTTCTTT. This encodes CASSAAQGTEAFF.

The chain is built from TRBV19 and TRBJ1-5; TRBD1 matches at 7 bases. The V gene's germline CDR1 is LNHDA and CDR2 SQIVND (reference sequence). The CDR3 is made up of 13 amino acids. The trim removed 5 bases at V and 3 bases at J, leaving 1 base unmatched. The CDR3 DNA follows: TGTGCCAGTAGTGGGACAGTCAATCAGCCCCAGCATTTT. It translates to CASSGTVNQPQHF.

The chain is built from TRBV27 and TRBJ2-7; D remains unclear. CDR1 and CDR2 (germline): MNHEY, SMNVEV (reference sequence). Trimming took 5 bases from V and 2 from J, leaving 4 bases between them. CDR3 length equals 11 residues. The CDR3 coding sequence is TGTGCCAGCAGTCCCACCTACGAGCAGTACTTC. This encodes CASSPTYEQYF.

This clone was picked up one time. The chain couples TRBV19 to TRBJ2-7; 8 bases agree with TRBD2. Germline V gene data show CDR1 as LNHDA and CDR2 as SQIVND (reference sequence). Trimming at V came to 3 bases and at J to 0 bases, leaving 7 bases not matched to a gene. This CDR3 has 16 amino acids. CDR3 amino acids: CASSILGSGSSYEQYF. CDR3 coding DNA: TGTGCCAGTAGTATTTTGGGAAGCGGGAGCTCCTACGAGCAGTACTTC.

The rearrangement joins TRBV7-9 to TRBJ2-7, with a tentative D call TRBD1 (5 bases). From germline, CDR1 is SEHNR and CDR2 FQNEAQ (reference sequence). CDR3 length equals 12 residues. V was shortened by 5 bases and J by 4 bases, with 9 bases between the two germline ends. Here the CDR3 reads CASSVQGYEQYF. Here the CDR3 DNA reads TGTGCCAGCAGCGTTCAGGGATACGAGCAGTACTTC.

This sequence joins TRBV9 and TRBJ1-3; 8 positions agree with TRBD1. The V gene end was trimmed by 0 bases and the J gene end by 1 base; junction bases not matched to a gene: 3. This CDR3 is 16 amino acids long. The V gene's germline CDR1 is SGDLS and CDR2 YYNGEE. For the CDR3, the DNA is TGTGCCAGCAGCGTAGCGGGGGACAGGTCTGGAAACACCATATATTTT. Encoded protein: CASSVAGDRSGNTIYF.